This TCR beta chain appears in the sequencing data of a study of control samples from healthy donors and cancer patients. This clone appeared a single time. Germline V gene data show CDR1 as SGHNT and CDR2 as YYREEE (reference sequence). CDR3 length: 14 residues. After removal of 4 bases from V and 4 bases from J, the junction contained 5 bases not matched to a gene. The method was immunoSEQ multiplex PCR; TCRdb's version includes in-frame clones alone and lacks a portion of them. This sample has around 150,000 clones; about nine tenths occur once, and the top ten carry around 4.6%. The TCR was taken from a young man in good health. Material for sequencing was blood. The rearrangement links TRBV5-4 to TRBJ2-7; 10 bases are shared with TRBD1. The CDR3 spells CASSRRQGAYEQYF. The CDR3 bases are TGTGCCAGCAGCCGCCGACAGGGGGCGTACGAGCAGTACTTC. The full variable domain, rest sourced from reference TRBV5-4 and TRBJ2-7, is ETGVTQSPTHLIKTRGQQVTLRCSSQSGHNTVSWYQQALGQGPQFIFQYYREEENGRGNFPPRFSGLQFPNYSSELNVNALELDDSALYLCASSRRQGAYEQYFGPGTRLTVT.